These T cell receptor beta chains were read from a single sample in a study of blood T cells in healthy people across ages. TCRdb re-called the 5' RACE reads with MiXCR, one entry per CDR3 protein. This table holds roughly 1.4 million distinct CDR3 sequences, approximately 59% found once. Sequencing input: blood. These receptor sequences come from a man younger than 35 in good health. CDR3s include the opening cysteine and the closing phenylalanine or tryptophan. The order of the fields is D gene, clone size, J gene, V gene, CDR3 protein, CDR3 DNA. D genes are given only for firm matches. Size is omitted from some rows. Given values are once, few, many or a class for expanded clones.

NA,many,TRBJ2-1,TRBV6-5,CASSSLNEQFF,TGTGCCAGCAGTTCCCTCAATGAGCAGTTCTTC
NA,NA,TRBJ1-2,TRBV29-1,CSGRVEDGYTF,TGCAGCGGCAGGGTGGAAGATGGCTACACCTTC
NA,NA,TRBJ1-1,TRBV28,CASSYIQGMGTEAFF,TGTGCCAGCAGCTATATCCAGGGGATGGGGACTGAAGCTTTCTTT
NA,once,TRBJ2-1,TRBV9,CASSVVFQGGEQFF,TGTGCCAGCAGCGTCGTCTTCCAGGGGGGTGAGCAGTTCTTC
TRBD1,NA,TRBJ2-4,TRBV6-2/TRBV6-3,CASSSDRVGNERYF,TGTGCCAGCAGTTCAGACAGGGTGGGTAATGAGCGGTACTTC
NA,few,TRBJ2-3,TRBV4-2,CASSPRRKGDTQYF,TGTGCCAGCAGCCCTCGACGAAAAGGGGATACGCAGTATTTT
TRBD2,NA,TRBJ2-5,TRBV7-8,CASSLGAGGLQTQYF,TGTGCCAGCAGCTTAGGGGCGGGGGGCTTGCAGACCCAGTACTTC
NA,once,TRBJ1-5,TRBV4-1,CASSQAHRGNQPQHF,TGCGCCAGCAGCCAAGCCCATCGAGGCAATCAGCCCCAGCATTTT
NA,NA,TRBJ1-6,TRBV20-1,CSARGWVTPHHF,TGCAGTGCTAGAGGGTGGGTCACTCCCCACCACTTT
NA,NA,TRBJ2-7,TRBV3-1,CASSQLHGGPEQYF,TGTGCCAGCAGCCAATTGCACGGGGGTCCCGAGCAGTACTTC
TRBD1,few,TRBJ1-2,TRBV7-9,CASSGIQGGNYGYTF,TGTGCCAGCAGCGGTATACAGGGGGGTAACTATGGCTACACCTTC
NA,NA,TRBJ2-7,TRBV29-1,CSVSTGLGAYKQYF,TGCAGCGTCTCAACAGGTCTTGGGGCATACAAGCAGTACTTC
TRBD2,NA,TRBJ2-7,TRBV7-8,CVSSSPGLASEQYF,TGTGTCAGCAGCTCCCCGGGACTAGCGAGCGAGCAGTACTTC
NA,NA,TRBJ1-6,TRBV7-2,CASSLAHPGSNNSPLHF,TGTGCCAGCAGCTTGGCCCACCCGGGAAGTAATAATTCACCCCTCCACTTT
NA,few,TRBJ1-5,TRBV7-9,CASSWGENQPQHF,TGTGCCAGCAGTTGGGGAGAAAATCAGCCCCAGCATTTT
NA,NA,TRBJ1-1,TRBV19,CASSMAQNTEAFF,TGTGCCAGTAGTATGGCACAGAACACTGAAGCTTTCTTT